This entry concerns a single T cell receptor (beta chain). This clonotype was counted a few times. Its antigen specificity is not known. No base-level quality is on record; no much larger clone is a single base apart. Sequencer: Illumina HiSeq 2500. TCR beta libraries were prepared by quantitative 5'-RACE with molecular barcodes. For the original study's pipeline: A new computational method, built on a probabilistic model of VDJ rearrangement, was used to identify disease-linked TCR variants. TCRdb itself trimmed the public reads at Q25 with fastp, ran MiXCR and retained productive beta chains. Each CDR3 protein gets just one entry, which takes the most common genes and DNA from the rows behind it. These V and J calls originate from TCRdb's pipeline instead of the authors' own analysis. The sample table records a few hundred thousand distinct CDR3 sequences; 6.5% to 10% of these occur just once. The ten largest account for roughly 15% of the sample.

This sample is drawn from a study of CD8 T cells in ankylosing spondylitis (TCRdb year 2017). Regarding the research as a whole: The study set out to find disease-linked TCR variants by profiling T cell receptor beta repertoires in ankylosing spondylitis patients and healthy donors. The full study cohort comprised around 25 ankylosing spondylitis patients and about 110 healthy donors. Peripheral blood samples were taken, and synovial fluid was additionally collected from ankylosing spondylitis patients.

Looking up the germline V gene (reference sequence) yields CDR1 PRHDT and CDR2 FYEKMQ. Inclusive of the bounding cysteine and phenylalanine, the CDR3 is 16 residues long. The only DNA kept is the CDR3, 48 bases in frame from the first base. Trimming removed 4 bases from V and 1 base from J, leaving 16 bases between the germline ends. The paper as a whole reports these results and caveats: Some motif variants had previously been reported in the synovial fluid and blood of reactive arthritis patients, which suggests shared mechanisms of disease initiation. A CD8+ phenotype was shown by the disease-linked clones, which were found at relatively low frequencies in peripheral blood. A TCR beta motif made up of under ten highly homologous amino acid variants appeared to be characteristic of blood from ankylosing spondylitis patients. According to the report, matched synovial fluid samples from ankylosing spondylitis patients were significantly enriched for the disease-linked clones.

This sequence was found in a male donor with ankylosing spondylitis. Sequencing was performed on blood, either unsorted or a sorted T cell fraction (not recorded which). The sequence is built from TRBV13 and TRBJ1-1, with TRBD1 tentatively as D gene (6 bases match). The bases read TGTGCCAGCAGCTCCATTAGGGGGGTCTCGAACACTGAAGCTTTCTTT. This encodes CASSSIRGVSNTEAFF. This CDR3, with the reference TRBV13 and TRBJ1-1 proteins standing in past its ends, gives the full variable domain AAGVIQSPRHLIKEKRETATLKCYPIPRHDTVYWYQQGPGQDPQFLISFYEKMQSDKGSIPDRFSAQQFSDYHSELNMSSLELGDSALYFCASSSIRGVSNTEAFFGQGTRLTVV.